This passage covers 28 T cell receptor beta chains from one sample sequenced in a study of T cell responses to AZD1222 COVID-19 vaccine. Some clones are missing from TCRdb's copy, which holds only in-frame ones; the method was immunoSEQ multiplex PCR. The profile shows 150,000 to 200,000 clones, 88% of them singletons. Material: peripheral blood, obtained 28 days after the second AZD1222 dose. The receptors shown here come from an adult who received the AZD1222 COVID-19 vaccine.

The chain combines TRBV6-1 with TRBJ1-6; no clear D. V lost 1 base and J 13 bases, leaving 14 bases between the germline ends. The CDR3 has 14 residues. The germline gives CDR1 MNHNS, CDR2 SASEGT. CDR3 protein: CASSEVGSGAPLHF. CDR3 in DNA: TGTGCCAGCAGTGAAGTGGGGAGCGGCGCCCCCCTCCACTTT.

The chain couples TRBV30 to TRBJ1-5, with D unclear. Germline V gene sequence: CDR1 GTSNPN, CDR2 SVGIG (reference sequence). The ends were cut back, 2 bases at V and 9 bases at J, with 14 bases in the middle. The CDR3 covers 13 residues. The CDR3 DNA sequence: TGTGCCTGGAGTCCAGCAGACCGGGGGCCCCAGCATTTT. This codes for CAWSPADRGPQHF.

The CDR3 region has the DNA TGTGCCAGCAGTTACGACAACTCTGGAAACACCATATATTTT. Encoded protein: CASSYDNSGNTIYF. The chain is built from TRBV6-5 and TRBJ1-3; no clear D gene. Germline assignment: CDR1 MNHEY and CDR2 SVGAGI. V was pared by 2 bases and J by 0 bases, with 5 bases between. The CDR3 has 14 residues.

The chain couples TRBV6-1 to TRBJ2-6; D gene ambiguous. V was shortened by 2 bases and J by 0 bases, with 14 bases between the two germline ends. The CDR3 length is 18 residues. Germline assignment: CDR1 MNHNS and CDR2 SASEGT. The CDR3 DNA is TGTGCCAGCAGTGAATTAGGAAATCGCAACTCTGGGGCCAACGTCCTGACTTTC. Translated, it gives CASSELGNRNSGANVLTF.

The V gene is TRBV2, the J gene TRBJ2-2, with D unclear. The germline V and J ends were trimmed by 7 bases and 5 bases, with 17 bases remaining between them. The CDR3 loop spans 15 amino acids. Germline V CDR1 and CDR2: SNHLY, FYNNEI. The CDR3 loop is CASKAMTPGTGELFF. The CDR3 coding sequence is TGTGCCAGCAAGGCGATGACGCCCGGAACCGGGGAGCTGTTTTTT.

V gene TRBV2 combines with J gene TRBJ2-1; D perhaps matches TRBD1 (6 bases). CDR1 SNHLY and CDR2 FYNNEI come from the germline V gene. V was cut by 1 base and J by 4 bases, with 11 bases left in between. This CDR3 is 15 amino acids long. The CDR3 reads CASSEGRTDYNEQFF. CDR3 DNA: TGTGCCAGCAGTGAAGGGCGGACAGATTACAATGAGCAGTTCTTC.

The rearrangement links TRBV6-6 to TRBJ1-4, with a weak D call TRBD1 (6 bases). V was trimmed by 6 bases and J by 0 bases, leaving 11 bases between them. The CDR3 runs to 15 residues. The germline gives CDR1 MNHNY, CDR2 SVGAGI (reference sequence). The CDR3 nucleotides are TGTGCCAGCAGGGACAGTTCTACAACTAATGAAAAACTGTTTTTT. Its translation is CASRDSSTTNEKLFF.

The V gene is TRBV5-1, the J gene TRBJ1-6, with TRBD1 identical over 10 bases. The CDR3 is made up of 16 amino acids. J lost 7 bases, V lost 1 base, and 5 bases had no gene match. The germline gives CDR1 SGHRS, CDR2 YFSETQ. CDR3 DNA sequence: TGCGCCAGCAGCTTGTCCCTGGGACAGGGGAATTCACCCCTCCACTTT. It yields the protein CASSLSLGQGNSPLHF.

The CDR3: CAWRTGGQGDYGYTF. The CDR3 DNA sequence: TGTGCCTGGCGGACAGGGGGCCAGGGGGACTATGGCTACACCTTC. The rearrangement links TRBV30 to TRBJ1-2; 11 bases are shared with TRBD1. The germline CDR1 and CDR2 sequences are GTSNPN and SVGIG (reference sequence). V lost 5 bases and J lost 3; bases outside the gene matches: 8. The length of the CDR3 is 15 residues.

J is TRBJ1-4 and V is TRBV21-1; the listed D gene, TRBD1, was not tested against the DNA. TRBV21-1 is labeled a pseudogene. This CDR3 region has 18 residues. The CDR3 DNA sequence: TGTGCCAGCAGCAAAGCTATGGGACACCGAGAAGCAAATGAAAAACTGTTTTTT. Translation gives CASSKAMGHREANEKLFF.

V is TRBV11-3 and J is TRBJ2-3; 10 bases fit TRBD2. Trimming took 5 bases from V and 6 from J; bases not matched to a gene: 17. CDR3 length: 18 residues. Germline assignment: CDR1 SGHNT and CDR2 YENEEA. The CDR3 sequence is CASSPRGSGGAQWDTQYF. CDR3 DNA sequence: TGTGCCAGCAGCCCGCGGGGGAGCGGGGGGGCCCAATGGGATACGCAGTATTTT. Combining the CDR3 with reference TRBV11-3 and TRBJ2-3 gives the whole variable domain EAGVVQSPRYKIIEKKQPVAFWCNPISGHNTLYWYLQNLGQGPELLIRYENEEAVDDSQLPKDRFSAERLKGVDSTLKIQPAELGDSAVYLCASSPRGSGGAQWDTQYFGPGTRLTVL.

This chain uses TRBV6-5 with TRBJ2-1; possibly TRBD1 or TRBD2 for D (6 bases each). Trimming pared 5 bases from V and 9 bases from J, leaving 17 bases between. From germline, CDR1 is MNHEY and CDR2 SVGAGI. The CDR3 covers 14 residues. CDR3 sequence: CASSHGTRGLEQFF. CDR3 DNA: TGTGCCAGCAGTCACGGGACCAGGGGACTTGAGCAGTTCTTC.

The chain uses TRBV5-4 and TRBJ2-2, with D perhaps matching TRBD2 (5 bases). Trimming stripped 3 bases from V and 5 bases from J, with 5 bases between. The germline V gene encodes CDR1 SGHNT and CDR2 YYREEE (reference sequence). This CDR3 spans 12 amino acids. The CDR3, as DNA: TGTGCCAGCAGCTGGGAGACCGGGGAGCTGTTTTTT. Translated: CASSWETGELFF. Full variable domain (missing parts from reference TRBV5-4 and TRBJ2-2): ETGVTQSPTHLIKTRGQQVTLRCSSQSGHNTVSWYQQALGQGPQFIFQYYREEENGRGNFPPRFSGLQFPNYSSELNVNALELDDSALYLCASSWETGELFFGEGSRLTVL.

The chain is built from TRBV6-5 and TRBJ1-3, with a tentative D call TRBD1 (5 bases). The CDR3 sequence is 13 residues long. Germline loops: CDR1 MNHEY, CDR2 SVGAGI. Deletions cut 7 bases from V and 4 bases from J, with 11 bases between. DNA for the CDR3: TGTGCCAGCACGGCGGGGACCGGAAACACCATATATTTT. This encodes CASTAGTGNTIYF.

V and J are TRBV7-6 and TRBJ2-7; 11 bases are a match to TRBD1. The ends lost 1 base at V and 3 bases at J; junction bases unmatched: 5. In germline, CDR1 is SGHVS, CDR2 FNYEAQ. The CDR3 length is 16 residues. The CDR3: CASSLGTGGQDYEQYF. The CDR3 DNA is TGTGCCAGCAGCTTAGGGACAGGGGGCCAAGACTACGAGCAGTACTTC.

This clone was recorded only once. V and J are TRBV5-6 and TRBJ1-1; D might be TRBD1 (6 bases). The germline V gene encodes CDR1 SGHDT and CDR2 YYEEEE. This CDR3 has 14 residues. V lost 4 bases to trimming and J lost 9 bases, with 19 bases between them. CDR3 amino acids: CASSPDLGQPKAFF. The CDR3 DNA reads as TGTGCCAGCAGCCCCGACCTAGGACAGCCAAAAGCTTTCTTT.

The chain recombines TRBV11-2 with TRBJ2-7; 7 positions agree with TRBD2. The CDR3 extends over 12 amino acids. J lost 4 bases, V lost 5 bases, and 2 bases had no gene match. Per the germline V gene, CDR1 is SGHAT and CDR2 is FQNNGV. Here the CDR3 DNA reads TGTGCCAGCAGCCGGACTAGTTACGAGCAGTACTTC. Protein product: CASSRTSYEQYF.

The chain uses TRBV30 and TRBJ2-3; D tentatively fits TRBD1 or TRBD2 (7 bases each). The germline V gene encodes CDR1 GTSNPN and CDR2 SVGIG (reference sequence). V lost 4 bases and J lost 0, with 14 bases in between. The CDR3 is made up of 15 amino acids. CDR3 sequence: CAWTRGGSSTDTQYF. CDR3 nucleotide sequence: TGTGCCTGGACCAGGGGGGGGTCGAGCACAGATACGCAGTATTTT.

The chain couples TRBV7-3 to TRBJ2-2, with a tentative D call TRBD2 (7 bases). The CDR3 is 17 residues long. V lost 4 bases and J lost 4, with 19 bases in between. The germline gives CDR1 SGHTA, CDR2 FQGTGA. The CDR3 DNA reads TGTGCCAGCAGCTACCGGGGGGCAGCGAGTTTCACCGGGGAGCTGTTTTTT. Translated: CASSYRGAASFTGELFF.

The rearrangement joins TRBV27 to TRBJ2-1, with no clear D. Trimming pared 4 bases from V and 2 bases from J, leaving 9 bases between. This CDR3 spans 14 amino acids. CDR1 is MNHEY, CDR2 SMNVEV, per germline (reference sequence). CDR3 residues: CASSYQPPYNEQFF. CDR3 DNA: TGTGCCAGCAGTTATCAGCCCCCCTACAATGAGCAGTTCTTC.

This clone was seen a handful of times. The chain carries TRBV28 and TRBJ2-3; D may match TRBD1 or TRBD2 (7 bases each). Germline CDR1 reads MDHEN; CDR2 reads SYDVKM. There are 15 residues in the CDR3. V was pared by 5 bases and J by 4 bases, with 16 bases between. The CDR3 sequence is CASSHDRAGADTQYF. DNA of the CDR3: TGTGCCAGCAGTCACGACAGGGCGGGGGCAGATACGCAGTATTTT.

This chain links TRBV5-1 with TRBJ1-1; unclear D gene. Per the germline V gene, CDR1 is SGHRS and CDR2 is YFSETQ. This CDR3 has 15 residues. V gave up 4 bases and J gave up 1 base, with 14 bases separating them. The CDR3 DNA sequence: TGCGCCAGCAGCGTCACAAGTGGGCCGAACACTGAAGCTTTCTTT. Protein: CASSVTSGPNTEAFF.

This chain links TRBV19 with TRBJ1-1; 9 bases line up with TRBD1. The CDR3 has 15 amino acids. Germline values: CDR1 LNHDA, CDR2 SQIVND (reference sequence). Trimming cost V 4 bases and J 4 bases; bases outside gene matches: 7. The CDR3 loop reads CASSNPGQGPTEAFF. The CDR3 DNA follows: TGTGCCAGTAGTAACCCGGGACAGGGTCCCACTGAAGCTTTCTTT.

The chain has TRBV28 and TRBJ2-7; the D gene could be TRBD1 or TRBD2 (5 bases each). Germline loops: CDR1 MDHEN, CDR2 SYDVKM. With 10 bases removed from V and 7 bases from J, the gap between germline ends came to 23 bases. The CDR3 has 14 amino acids. CDR3 nucleotides: TGTGCCACCAAGAGGGCAGGGTCCCTCTTGGAGCAGTACTTC. Protein: CATKRAGSLLEQYF. Filled out from reference TRBV28 and TRBJ2-7, the complete variable domain reads DVKVTQSSRYLVKRTGEKVFLECVQDMDHENMFWYRQDPGLGLRLIYFSYDVKMKEKGDIPEGYSVSREKKERFSLILESASTNQTSMYLCATKRAGSLLEQYFGPGTRLTVT.

This clone was observed a handful of times. The rearrangement joins TRBV2 to TRBJ1-2; 8 bases align to TRBD1. This CDR3 has 16 amino acids. The germline V gene encodes CDR1 SNHLY and CDR2 FYNNEI. The V gene end was trimmed by 2 bases and the J gene end by 6 bases; junction bases not matched to a gene: 11. CDR3 in amino acids: CASSEPGQGIQNGYTF. The CDR3 nucleotides are TGTGCCAGCAGTGAACCAGGACAGGGAATACAGAATGGCTACACCTTC.

The chain couples TRBV20-1 to TRBJ2-1; D may be TRBD1 (5 bases). V gave up 3 bases and J gave up 6 bases, with 9 bases separating them. The CDR3 is made up of 12 amino acids. CDR1 is DFQATT and CDR2 is SNEGSKA in the germline V gene (reference sequence). CDR3 coding DNA: TGCAGTGCTAGTGTGGGGCCCAATGAGCAGTTCTTC. It specifies CSASVGPNEQFF.

The CDR3 region has the DNA TGTGCCAGTAGTCCCCAGAGAGGGGTCACTAATGAAAAACTGTTTTTT. The encoded protein is CASSPQRGVTNEKLFF. This chain joins TRBV19 and TRBJ1-4; D is possibly TRBD1 (5 bases). CDR3 size: 16 residues. Germline V gives CDR1 LNHDA, CDR2 SQIVND (reference sequence). V lost 5 bases to trimming and J lost 2 bases, with 15 bases between them. Full variable domain (rest looked up from reference TRBV19 and TRBJ1-4): DGGITQSPKYLFRKEGQNVTLSCEQNLNHDAMYWYRQDPGQGLRLIYYSQIVNDFQKGDIAEGYSVSREKKESFPLTVTSAQKNPTAFYLCASSPQRGVTNEKLFFGSGTQLSVL.

The chain carries TRBV19 and TRBJ1-6; 9 bases are a match to TRBD1. The CDR3 sequence is 16 residues long. The germline V gene encodes CDR1 LNHDA and CDR2 SQIVND (reference sequence). Trimming removed 1 base from V and 9 bases from J; junction bases left unmatched: 7. The CDR3: CASSIGAQGAISPLHF. The CDR3 DNA reads as TGTGCCAGTAGTATAGGTGCACAGGGGGCAATTTCACCCCTCCACTTT.